Listed here are 27 T cell receptor beta chains from one sample, sequenced in a study of CD8 T cells in ankylosing spondylitis. Whole-study findings and limits: Blood of patients with ankylosing spondylitis appeared to be characterized by a TCR beta motif of roughly eight highly homologous variants.

What these receptors recognize is not known. TCRdb independently ran MiXCR on the 5' RACE reads; one entry per CDR3 protein. The table lists about 800,000 distinct CDR3 sequences, 10% to 15% of them singletons, with roughly 0.51% in the top ten. Material for sequencing was blood, either unsorted or a sorted T cell fraction (not recorded which). These receptor sequences come from a male donor with ankylosing spondylitis.

This clonotype has more than one count but fewer than ten. This rearrangement joins TRBV6-2 or TRBV6-3 to TRBJ2-7, with TRBD2 identical over 7 bases. Trimming removed 5 bases from V and 4 bases from J; junction bases left unmatched: 8. Germline V lookup: CDR1 MNHEY, CDR2 SVGEGT. The CDR3 totals 14 residues. For the CDR3, the DNA is TGTGCCAGCAGTAAGACACTAGCGCGTTACGAGCAGTACTTC. Translating it yields CASSKTLARYEQYF.

This clonotype was counted only a few times. The chain couples TRBV12-3 or TRBV12-4 to TRBJ2-5, with TRBD2 as a possible D gene (5 bases). CDR3 length: 13 amino acids. The V gene lost 6 bases and the J gene lost 5 bases, with 13 bases spanning the gap. CDR3 sequence: CASSLYTGETQYF. The DNA of the CDR3 is TGTGCCAGCAGCCTTTACACGGGGGAGACCCAGTACTTC.

This clonotype has at least ten counts. At one of its ends the junction is not consistent with the germline gene, which may arise from a read error. The chain combines TRBV7-9 with TRBJ2-2; 9 bases line up with TRBD1. The germline V gene has CDR1 SEHNR and CDR2 FQNEAQ (reference sequence). This CDR3 region has 15 residues. Written as DNA, the CDR3 is TGTGCCAGCAACTTAAGGGACAGGGTATCCGGGGAGCTGTTTTTT. Its translation is CASNLRDRVSGELFF.

This clonotype appeared a few times. V usage is TRBV10-3 and J usage is TRBJ1-6, with D possibly being TRBD1 (6 bases). Trimming took off 6 bases at V and 6 bases at J, with 15 bases between the two ends. The length of the CDR3 is 15 residues. Germline CDR1 and CDR2: ENHRY and SYGVKD. CDR3 region: CAISPDRNTNSPLHF. The CDR3 DNA is TGTGCCATCAGCCCCGACAGGAACACTAATTCACCCCTCCACTTT.

V gene TRBV5-4 combines with J gene TRBJ2-7; D perhaps matches TRBD2 (6 bases). Germline CDR1 SGHNT, CDR2 YYREEE (reference sequence). The CDR3 runs to 15 residues. The V end was cut by 0 bases, the J end by 0 bases, with 10 bases between. Written as DNA, the CDR3 is TGTGCCAGCAGCTTGGGTCGCGGGATCTCCTACGAGCAGTACTTC. This encodes CASSLGRGISYEQYF.

This clonotype has more than one count but fewer than ten. DNA for the CDR3: TGTGCCAGCAGCTTGGAGGCTAGCGGGGGCTACGAGCAGTACTTC. Translation: CASSLEASGGYEQYF. The V gene is TRBV5-6, the J gene TRBJ2-7, with 10 nucleotides matching TRBD2. Germline V lookup: CDR1 SGHDT, CDR2 YYEEEE. V was clipped by 0 bases and J by 3 bases; unmatched bases: 3. The length of the CDR3 is 15 residues. The full variable domain, rest sourced from reference TRBV5-6 and TRBJ2-7, is DAGVTQSPTHLIKTRGQQVTLRCSPKSGHDTVSWYQQALGQGPQFIFQYYEEEERQRGNFPDRFSGHQFPNYSSELNVNALLLGDSALYLCASSLEASGGYEQYFGPGTRLTVT.

The chain uses TRBV30 and TRBJ2-3; 13 nucleotides line up with TRBD2. This CDR3 has 16 amino acids. Unmatched junction bases numbered 6, after V lost 2 bases and J lost 4 bases. Germline CDR1 is GTSNPN and CDR2 is SVGIG (reference sequence). As DNA, the CDR3 is TGTGCCTGGAGTCCATGGACTAGCGGGAGTTCAGATACGCAGTATTTT. Its translation: CAWSPWTSGSSDTQYF.

This clonotype was detected only a few times. The genes are TRBV28 and TRBJ2-7, with TRBD2 identical over 10 bases. This CDR3 has 15 amino acids. V was clipped by 6 bases and J by 6 bases; unmatched bases: 11. Germline V gene sequence: CDR1 MDHEN, CDR2 SYDVKM. This CDR3 reads CASSPFSGGSLEQYF. CDR3 nucleotides: TGTGCCAGCAGCCCCTTTAGCGGGGGGTCCCTCGAGCAGTACTTC.

V is TRBV6-5 and J is TRBJ2-6, with 7 bases aligning to TRBD1. CDR1 is MNHEY, CDR2 SVGAGI, per germline. CDR3 length: 13 amino acids. J was trimmed by 10 bases and V by 6 bases; bases with no gene match: 6. For the CDR3, the DNA is TGTGCCAGCAGAGGGACAGCGGCGAACGTCCTGACTTTC. This codes for CASRGTAANVLTF.

The table lists this clonotype with a few counts. This chain links TRBV6-2 or TRBV6-3 with TRBJ2-5; TRBD2 might be the D (6 bases). The V gene's germline CDR1 is MNHEY and CDR2 SVGEGT. This CDR3 contains 13 residues. The V end lost 6 bases, the J end lost 7 bases, and 15 bases lay between the germline ends. CDR3 sequence (DNA): TGTGCCAGCAGAGGAGGGGCCCGTGCGACCCAGTACTTC. Translated: CASRGGARATQYF.

This clonotype occurred many times. The gene calls are TRBV5-1 and TRBJ2-7; 8 bases line up with TRBD2. Trimming took 0 bases from V and 3 from J; bases not matched to a gene: 5. Germline V lookup: CDR1 SGHRS, CDR2 YFSETQ. The CDR3 has 15 amino acids. The CDR3 nucleotides read TGCGCCAGCAGCTTGGAAGGGACTAGGGGCTACGAGCAGTACTTC. Translating gives CASSLEGTRGYEQYF.

This clonotype was seen more than once but under ten times. This rearrangement joins TRBV20-1 to TRBJ2-1, with D tentatively TRBD1 or TRBD2 (5 bases each). From germline, CDR1 is DFQATT and CDR2 SNEGSKA (reference sequence). This CDR3 comprises 14 residues. V was cut by 3 bases and J by 2 bases, with 11 bases left in between. DNA of the CDR3: TGCAGTGCTAGGGTCGTGGGGGCCTACAATGAGCAGTTCTTC. It encodes CSARVVGAYNEQFF.

The V and J genes are TRBV10-2 and TRBJ2-1; D may be TRBD2 (6 bases). In germline, CDR1 is WSHSY, CDR2 SAAADI. This CDR3 has 14 residues. V lost 7 bases and J lost 5, with 15 bases in between. The CDR3: CASTLSGLHNEQFF. Here the CDR3 DNA reads TGCGCCAGCACCTTAAGCGGGTTACACAATGAGCAGTTCTTC.

The chain uses TRBV20-1 and TRBJ2-7, with D unresolved. From germline, CDR1 is DFQATT and CDR2 SNEGSKA (reference sequence). V was clipped by 3 bases and J by 4 bases, with 16 bases between them. CDR3 length equals 14 residues. The CDR3 DNA follows: TGCAGTGCTAGTCTCGCTCCCCCGCAGTACGAGCAGTACTTC. It yields the protein CSASLAPPQYEQYF.

This clonotype has only a few counts. The V gene is TRBV7-9, the J gene TRBJ1-6; D remains ambiguous. V lost 5 bases, J lost 10 bases, and 12 bases lay in between. CDR3 size: 13 residues. CDR1 SEHNR and CDR2 FQNEAQ come from the germline V gene (reference sequence). The CDR3 spells CASSIQTSSPLHF. The CDR3 DNA reads TGTGCCAGCAGCATCCAGACGTCCTCACCCCTCCACTTT.

This clonotype was observed at least ten times. The chain links TRBV27 to TRBJ2-1; the D gene is possibly TRBD2 (5 bases). Looked up from germline, CDR1 is MNHEY and CDR2 is SMNVEV (reference sequence). V lost 3 bases and J lost 5, with 17 bases in between. The CDR3 totals 16 residues. The CDR3 DNA reads as TGTGCCAGCAGTTTTCCCGGGATAAGGTGGGACAATGAGCAGTTCTTC. It translates to CASSFPGIRWDNEQFF.

This clonotype has only a few counts. V gene TRBV10-3 combines with J gene TRBJ1-5, with a tentative D call TRBD1 (5 bases). The V and J ends lost 3 bases and 7 bases respectively, with 19 bases between them. CDR1 and CDR2 (germline): ENHRY, SYGVKD. This CDR3 is built from 16 residues. The DNA for the CDR3 is TGTGCCATCAGTGACGGGGCAGGGACGTCTTCGCAGCCCCAGCATTTT. This codes for CAISDGAGTSSQPQHF.

This clonotype was detected many times. This chain links TRBV15 with TRBJ2-1; no reliable D call. V was clipped by 0 bases and J by 6 bases, with 3 bases between them. The CDR3 covers 12 residues. The germline CDR1 and CDR2 sequences are LNHNV and YYDKDF (reference sequence). Here the CDR3 reads CATSRDRNEQFF. The CDR3 DNA reads as TGTGCCACCAGCAGAGATCGCAATGAGCAGTTCTTC.

The chain uses TRBV29-1 and TRBJ2-3; D is undetermined. The V end lost 4 bases, the J end lost 0 bases, and 5 bases lay between the germline ends. The CDR3 is made up of 12 amino acids. Germline assignment: CDR1 SQVTM and CDR2 ANQGSEA. CDR3 sequence: CSVGASTDTQYF. The CDR3 DNA follows: TGCAGCGTTGGAGCTAGCACAGATACGCAGTATTTT.

This clonotype was seen a few times. The J gene is TRBJ2-1, the V gene TRBV7-2; 9 bases line up with TRBD2. Trimming cost V 5 bases and J 0 bases; bases outside gene matches: 5. Germline V CDR1 and CDR2: SGHTA, FQGNSA. The CDR3 spans 16 residues. The CDR3 DNA sequence: TGTGCCAGCAGCCGACTAGCGGAGAGCTCCTACAATGAGCAGTTCTTC. Translation gives CASSRLAESSYNEQFF.

This clonotype appeared a few times. J is TRBJ2-5 and V is TRBV20-1; D assignment may be TRBD1 or TRBD2 (5 bases each). Trimming shortened V by 3 bases and J by 5 bases, and 13 bases separated the two germline ends. CDR3 size: 13 residues. The germline V gene encodes CDR1 DFQATT and CDR2 SNEGSKA (reference sequence). The CDR3 is CSASMRGPETQYF. DNA for the CDR3: TGCAGTGCTAGTATGAGGGGCCCGGAGACCCAGTACTTC.

This clonotype has a count of ten or more. This chain links TRBV7-9 with TRBJ2-7, with 10 nucleotides matching TRBD1. The V segment lost 2 bases and the J segment 5 bases; nucleotides outside the gene matches: 6. The CDR3 sequence is 15 residues long. Germline loops: CDR1 SEHNR, CDR2 FQNEAQ (reference sequence). DNA for the CDR3: TGTGCCAGCAGCTTAAGGGGACAGGGGCGCAACGAGCAGTACTTC. This sequence encodes CASSLRGQGRNEQYF.

A few counts support this clonotype. The rearrangement uses TRBV18 and TRBJ2-7; 7 bases are shared with TRBD2. Germline trimming cut 2 bases from V and 4 bases from J; bases unmatched to any gene: 5. CDR1 is KGHSH and CDR2 is LQKENI in the germline V gene. The CDR3 spans 14 residues. DNA for the CDR3: TGTGCCAGCTCACCATCCGGGACTACGTACGAGCAGTACTTC. This gives the protein CASSPSGTTYEQYF.

This clonotype was detected many times. The chain is built from TRBV5-1 and TRBJ2-4, with 8 bases aligning to TRBD1. The CDR3 consists of 16 residues. Looked up from germline, CDR1 is SGHRS and CDR2 is YFSETQ. V was clipped by 4 bases and J by 0 bases; unmatched bases: 6. CDR3 coding DNA: TGCGCCAGCAGCCCAGGTGGACAGGGAGCCAAAAACATTCAGTACTTC. Translating it yields CASSPGGQGAKNIQYF.

In this sample, this clonotype turned up a few times. The J gene is TRBJ1-5, the V gene TRBV23-1; 7 bases map to TRBD1. TRBV23-1 is reported as an ORF; its role is uncertain. The J segment lost 6 bases and the V segment lost 4 bases, leaving 12 bases of the junction unmatched. This CDR3 is 16 amino acids long. The CDR3 sequence is CASSPADRLRGQPQHF. CDR3 in DNA: TGCGCCAGCAGTCCAGCGGACAGGCTACGGGGTCAGCCCCAGCATTTT.

This clonotype came up a few times. The gene calls are TRBV7-9 and TRBJ2-7; no clear D. Germline lookup yields CDR1 SEHNR and CDR2 FQNEAQ (reference sequence). Trimming shortened V by 1 base and J by 7 bases, and 8 bases separated the two germline ends. This CDR3 contains 12 residues. The CDR3 sequence is CASSLVYGEQYF. CDR3 nucleotide sequence: TGTGCCAGCAGCTTAGTATACGGGGAGCAGTACTTC.

This rearrangement joins TRBV7-3 to TRBJ2-7; D perhaps matches TRBD2 (6 bases). The V gene's germline CDR1 is SGHTA and CDR2 FQGTGA. This CDR3 comprises 15 residues. V dropped 0 bases and J dropped 3 bases, with 12 bases sitting between them. The CDR3 spells CASSLTVGTDYEQYF. CDR3 DNA: TGTGCCAGCAGCTTAACGGTTGGGACTGACTACGAGCAGTACTTC. The full variable domain, completed using reference TRBV7-3 and TRBJ2-7, is GAGVSQTPSNKVTEKGKYVELRCDPISGHTALYWYRQSLGQGPEFLIYFQGTGAADDSGLPNDRFFAVRPEGSVSTLKIQRTERGDSAVYLCASSLTVGTDYEQYFGPGTRLTVT.